One sample yielded the 32 T cell receptor beta chains listed below, sequenced in a study of T cells after yellow fever vaccination. TCRdb re-called the 5' RACE reads through MiXCR, storing one row per CDR3 protein. The sample shows 310,000 or so distinct CDR3 sequences, about 6.9% of them seen only once. The source material was PBMCs, sampled roughly 46 days after the first yellow fever vaccination. These receptor sequences come from a man younger than 35 who received the YFV17D yellow fever vaccine.

The chain links TRBV15 to TRBJ2-1; D is undetermined. This CDR3 comprises 18 residues. Germline values: CDR1 LNHNV, CDR2 YYDKDF (reference sequence). Trimming took 0 bases from V and 6 from J, leaving 21 bases between them. CDR3 in amino acids: CATSREIDSTPSSNEQFF. The CDR3 DNA sequence: TGTGCCACCAGCAGAGAGATAGACTCCACACCATCTTCCAATGAGCAGTTCTTC.

The rearrangement uses TRBV27 and TRBJ2-1; 9 nucleotides align to TRBD2. Per the germline V gene, CDR1 is MNHEY and CDR2 is SMNVEV (reference sequence). The ends lost 10 bases at V and 8 bases at J; junction bases unmatched: 21. The CDR3 has 17 amino acids. The CDR3 coding sequence is TGTGCCACCCGCGCGGGGGGGTCAACGACCCTGTGGGATGAGCAGTTCTTC. Encoded protein: CATRAGGSTTLWDEQFF.

This rearrangement joins TRBV10-3 to TRBJ2-2, with 7 bases lining up with TRBD2. The V and J ends lost 6 bases and 5 bases, in that order; junction bases with no gene match: 9. The CDR3 loop spans 15 amino acids. CDR1 ENHRY and CDR2 SYGVKD come from the germline V gene. The CDR3 nucleotides are TGTGCCATCAGGGCCTTAGTGCGGGGGACCGGGGAGCTGTTTTTT. Translated, it gives CAIRALVRGTGELFF.

Remarks on this clonotype: One base away lies a much larger clone, so this may be a sequencing read error. Given the absence of the conserved phenylalanine or tryptophan at the CDR3 end, a read error is likely. V and J are TRBV11-2 and TRBJ2-5; tentatively, D is TRBD1 or TRBD2 (5 bases each). Germline V lookup: CDR1 SGHAT, CDR2 FQNNGV. The V and J ends lost 5 bases and 5 bases respectively, with 12 bases between them. The CDR3 is 13 residues long. This CDR3 is CASSRLEGETQYS. Here the CDR3 DNA reads TGTGCCAGCAGCCGACTTGAGGGGGAGACCCAGTACTCC.

V and J are TRBV4-1 and TRBJ1-6; 7 bases align to TRBD1. Germline V gene data show CDR1 as MGHRA and CDR2 as YSYEKL. With V trimmed by 2 bases and J by 12 bases, 4 bases remained unmatched. The CDR3 totals 13 residues. The DNA for the CDR3 is TGCGCCAGCAGCCAACGGACAGGTGTACCCCTCCACTTT. Residues: CASSQRTGVPLHF.

The V call is TRBV6-5, the J call TRBJ2-7; D call uncertain. The CDR3 is 15 amino acids. CDR1 MNHEY and CDR2 SVGAGI come from the germline V gene. The V end was cut by 0 bases, the J end by 2 bases, with 11 bases between. CDR3 region: CASSYSDANPYEQYF. The CDR3 DNA sequence: TGTGCCAGCAGTTACTCTGACGCAAATCCCTACGAGCAGTACTTC.

This clonotype was recorded at least ten times. J is TRBJ2-5 and V is TRBV5-1; a possible D gene is TRBD2 (6 bases). The length of the CDR3 is 13 residues. Trimming shortened V by 2 bases and J by 4 bases, and 9 bases separated the two germline ends. Germline CDR1 is SGHRS and CDR2 is YFSETQ. The CDR3 is CASSFAGRETQYF. DNA for the CDR3: TGCGCCAGCAGCTTCGCGGGGCGAGAGACCCAGTACTTC.

The chain has TRBV18 and TRBJ2-3, with D hard to call. Trimming left V 0 bases short and J 2 bases short, with 12 bases between. The CDR3 sequence is 16 residues long. CDR1 KGHSH and CDR2 LQKENI come from the germline V gene. The CDR3 reads CASSPPQGSPTDTQYF. CDR3 DNA sequence: TGTGCCAGCTCACCACCTCAAGGGTCCCCCACAGATACGCAGTATTTT.

This clonotype was counted ten times or more. The rearrangement uses TRBV7-9 and TRBJ2-3; 7 bases map to TRBD1. CDR3 length equals 15 residues. Trimming cost V 5 bases and J 6 bases; bases outside gene matches: 11. In germline, CDR1 is SEHNR, CDR2 FQNEAQ (reference sequence). In DNA form, the CDR3 reads TGTGCCAGCAGCCGACAGACAGGGTCGAGGGATACGCAGTATTTT. It translates to CASSRQTGSRDTQYF.

V is TRBV7-2 and J is TRBJ2-2; D might be TRBD1 (6 bases). The CDR3 extends over 14 amino acids. With 0 bases removed from V and 7 bases from J, the gap between germline ends came to 9 bases. CDR1 is SGHTA, CDR2 FQGNSA, per germline. CDR3 amino acids: CASSLATGNGELFF. The CDR3 DNA follows: TGTGCCAGCAGCTTAGCCACAGGGAACGGGGAGCTGTTTTTT.

This clonotype turned up a few times. J is TRBJ2-7 and V is TRBV20-1, with TRBD2 as a possible D gene (6 bases). CDR1 and CDR2 from the germline V gene are DFQATT and SNEGSKA (reference sequence). The CDR3 runs 16 residues. Trimming left V 0 bases short and J 1 base short, with 16 bases between. The DNA for the CDR3 is TGCAGTGCTAGAGATCCTAGGCGGGGTACTTCCTACGAGCAGTACTTC. Protein: CSARDPRRGTSYEQYF.

This clonotype has a handful of counts. This chain joins TRBV12-3 or TRBV12-4 and TRBJ2-7; TRBD1 matches 7 bases. The ends lost 5 bases at V and 0 bases at J; junction bases unmatched: 7. This CDR3 contains 15 residues. CDR3 sequence: CASSVHRGSSYEQYF. In DNA form, the CDR3 reads TGTGCCAGCAGTGTCCACAGGGGAAGCTCCTACGAGCAGTACTTC.

This clonotype has only a few counts. This chain connects TRBV11-2 to TRBJ1-5; unclear D gene. CDR3 length equals 13 residues. V was clipped by 1 base and J by 5 bases, with 6 bases between them. CDR1 and CDR2 from the germline V gene are SGHAT and FQNNGV. CDR3 in DNA: TGTGCCAGCAGCTTAGGGGCATATCAGCCCCAGCATTTT. Encoded protein: CASSLGAYQPQHF.

This clonotype appeared many times. The genes are TRBV11-3 and TRBJ2-1, with 16 nucleotides matching TRBD2. This CDR3 has 16 residues. V gave up 5 bases and J gave up 6 bases; unmatched junction bases: 4. Germline CDR1 and CDR2: SGHNT and YENEEA. CDR3 amino acids: CASSIGTSGGANEQFF. The CDR3 DNA reads TGTGCCAGCAGCATCGGGACTAGCGGGGGGGCCAATGAGCAGTTCTTC. The complete variable domain, with remaining parts taken from reference TRBV11-3 and TRBJ2-1, reads EAGVVQSPRYKIIEKKQPVAFWCNPISGHNTLYWYLQNLGQGPELLIRYENEEAVDDSQLPKDRFSAERLKGVDSTLKIQPAELGDSAVYLCASSIGTSGGANEQFFGPGTRLTVL.

This clonotype was counted between two and nine times. The chain has TRBV11-2 and TRBJ2-3, with TRBD2 matching 11 bases. CDR3 size: 18 residues. V shed 1 base and J 6 bases; nucleotides not matched to a gene: 12. Per germline, CDR1 SGHAT and CDR2 FQNNGV. CDR3 sequence (DNA): TGTGCCAGCAGCTTAGTCCGTATGCTAGCGGGGGGCTGGGATACGCAGTATTTT. Protein sequence: CASSLVRMLAGGWDTQYF.

This clonotype has just a few counts. V gene TRBV5-5 combines with J gene TRBJ2-5; tentative D call: TRBD1 (6 bases). The CDR3 is 14 residues long. Looked up from germline, CDR1 is SGHKS and CDR2 is YYEKEE (reference sequence). Trimming cost V 8 bases and J 2 bases, with 16 bases left between them. The CDR3 protein is CASNPRDIQETQYF. In DNA, the CDR3 is TGTGCCAGTAATCCCCGGGACATACAAGAGACCCAGTACTTC.

The chain employs TRBV11-1 and TRBJ1-1; D gene ambiguous. V lost 5 bases, J lost 7 bases, and 29 bases lay in between. The CDR3 is made up of 18 amino acids. In germline, CDR1 is SGHAT, CDR2 FQDESV (reference sequence). The chain's CDR3 is CASSPLITSGLPSGEAFF. CDR3 nucleotides: TGTGCCAGCAGCCCACTCATTACCTCCGGCCTCCCATCGGGTGAAGCTTTCTTT.

This clonotype was counted ten times or more. J is TRBJ2-5 and V is TRBV29-1, with 10 bases that match TRBD2. With V trimmed by 6 bases and J by 5 bases, 15 bases remained unmatched. The CDR3 extends over 16 amino acids. CDR1 is SQVTM and CDR2 is ANQGSEA in the germline V gene. The CDR3: CSVAGIAGGTSETQYF. CDR3 coding DNA: TGCAGCGTCGCTGGAATAGCGGGGGGCACTTCGGAGACCCAGTACTTC.

The chain is built from TRBV29-1 and TRBJ2-1, with 7 bases fitting TRBD2. Germline V CDR1 and CDR2: SQVTM, ANQGSEA. Losses at the gene ends were 4 bases for V and 5 bases for J; bases not matched to a gene: 8. The CDR3 is 14 amino acids. CDR3 region: CSVVTGTTNNEQFF. The CDR3 DNA is TGCAGCGTTGTGACCGGGACTACTAACAATGAGCAGTTCTTC.

In this sample, this clonotype turned up a few times. V is TRBV6-5 and J is TRBJ1-2; no clear D. Looked up from germline, CDR1 is MNHEY and CDR2 is SVGAGI. The V end lost 0 bases, the J end lost 4 bases, and 12 bases lay between the germline ends. The length of the CDR3 is 15 residues. The CDR3 spells CASSYSLTGPYGYTF. CDR3 coding DNA: TGTGCCAGCAGTTACTCTCTGACCGGCCCCTATGGCTACACCTTC.

This clonotype has a count of ten or more. The V call is TRBV4-3, the J call TRBJ2-3; 8 positions match TRBD2. This CDR3 comprises 15 residues. Germline V gene lookup returns CDR1 LGHNA and CDR2 YSLEER. The V and J ends lost 4 bases and 9 bases, in that order; junction bases with no gene match: 12. The CDR3 DNA follows: TGCGCCAGCAGCCCGCTAGCGGGCCGCCCCCAAACGCAGTATTTT. Translating it yields CASSPLAGRPQTQYF.

This clonotype was picked up a small number of times. V usage is TRBV9 and J usage is TRBJ1-6; 7 bases align to TRBD1. Germline values: CDR1 SGDLS, CDR2 YYNGEE. The CDR3 totals 14 residues. J gave up 9 bases and V 2 bases, and 5 bases lay outside the gene matches. CDR3 sequence (DNA): TGTGCCAGCAGCGTCAGAACAGGGGTTTCACCCCTCCACTTT. Its translation: CASSVRTGVSPLHF.

This clonotype was observed at least ten times. The rearrangement uses TRBV7-2 and TRBJ2-1; 8 nucleotides match TRBD2. The trim removed 1 base at V and 5 bases at J, leaving 4 bases unmatched. Per the germline V gene, CDR1 is SGHTA and CDR2 is FQGNSA. The CDR3 consists of 15 residues. CDR3 sequence (DNA): TGTGCCAGCAGCTTAGTAGCGGGGATCAACAATGAGCAGTTCTTC. Protein: CASSLVAGINNEQFF. Full variable domain (rest looked up from reference TRBV7-2 and TRBJ2-1): GAGVSQSPSNKVTEKGKDVELRCDPISGHTALYWYRQSLGQGLEFLIYFQGNSAPDKSGLPSDRFSAERTGGSVSTLTIQRTQQEDSAVYLCASSLVAGINNEQFFGPGTRLTVL.

This clonotype was counted between two and nine times. The chain recombines TRBV5-1 with TRBJ2-2; D remains ambiguous. Germline CDR1 SGHRS, CDR2 YFSETQ. V was trimmed by 0 bases and J by 5 bases, leaving 8 bases between them. The CDR3 runs to 14 residues. The DNA for the CDR3 is TGCGCCAGCAGCTTGGTGTCGGAAACCGGGGAGCTGTTTTTT. Translated, it gives CASSLVSETGELFF.

This chain links TRBV29-1 with TRBJ2-2; D is ambiguous. The CDR3 loop spans 14 amino acids. CDR1 is SQVTM and CDR2 is ANQGSEA in the germline V gene. Trimming shortened V by 7 bases and J by 2 bases, and 14 bases separated the two germline ends. The CDR3 coding sequence is TGCAGCGCCTCACACGGCTACAACACCGGGGAGCTGTTTTTT. It is translated as CSASHGYNTGELFF.

This clonotype occurred a few times. The CDR3 DNA reads TGTGCCAGCAGCTTGTCCGACATGAACACTGAAGCTTTCTTT. Its protein is CASSLSDMNTEAFF. The genes are TRBV7-2 and TRBJ1-1; the D is unclear. Per the germline V gene, CDR1 is SGHTA and CDR2 is FQGNSA. This CDR3 is 14 amino acids long. With 3 bases removed from V and 0 bases from J, the gap between germline ends came to 8 bases.

V and J are TRBV7-2 and TRBJ2-7, with D possibly matching TRBD2 (6 bases). V was pared by 3 bases and J by 2 bases, with 11 bases between. CDR1 and CDR2 from the germline V gene are SGHTA and FQGNSA. This CDR3 contains 14 residues. CDR3 sequence: CASSFSPGAYEQYF. In nucleotides, the CDR3 is TGTGCCAGCAGCTTTAGCCCGGGGGCCTACGAGCAGTACTTC.

This clonotype has at least ten counts. V usage is TRBV24-1 and J usage is TRBJ2-2; no clear D. CDR1 KGHDR and CDR2 SFDVKD come from the germline V gene. Trimming took 5 bases from V and 5 from J, leaving 11 bases between them. This CDR3 has 14 residues. CDR3 amino acids: CATSGLSGTGELFF. Written as DNA, the CDR3 is TGTGCCACCAGTGGTCTCAGTGGGACCGGGGAGCTGTTTTTT.

This clonotype has at least ten counts. This chain joins TRBV12-3 or TRBV12-4 and TRBJ2-1; D possibly corresponds to TRBD2 (7 bases). The CDR3 totals 17 residues. V was cut by 3 bases and J by 2 bases, with 17 bases left in between. The CDR3, as DNA: TGTGCCAGCAGTTTGAGTTCGGGGGGCAAAACCTACAATGAGCAGTTCTTC. This gives the protein CASSLSSGGKTYNEQFF.

The rearrangement links TRBV1 to TRBJ1-5; the D call TRBD1 from the table was never checked on the DNA. TRBV1 represents a pseudogene. The CDR3 length is 18 residues. CDR3 nucleotides: TGCACCAGCAGCCAAGGCCCCCGTGTTCGGACAGACAATCAGCCCCAGCATTTT. As protein: CTSSQGPRVRTDNQPQHF.

This clonotype was seen repeatedly, ten times or more. J is TRBJ2-5 and V is TRBV11-1; D possibly corresponds to TRBD1 (5 bases). The CDR3 runs to 13 residues. V lost 5 bases, J lost 3 bases, and 10 bases lay in between. Germline assignment: CDR1 SGHAT and CDR2 FQDESV (reference sequence). CDR3: CASSPDSEETQYF. CDR3 sequence (DNA): TGTGCCAGCAGCCCCGACAGTGAAGAGACCCAGTACTTC.

The sample holds a few counts of this clonotype. This rearrangement joins TRBV20-1 to TRBJ2-2; D ambiguous. The CDR3 is 13 amino acids. Trimming shortened V by 1 base and J by 0 bases, and 3 bases separated the two germline ends. CDR1 and CDR2 (germline): DFQATT, SNEGSKA (reference sequence). CDR3: CSARGANTGELFF. The CDR3 bases are TGCAGTGCTAGAGGGGCGAACACCGGGGAGCTGTTTTTT.